One sample yielded the 10 T cell receptor beta chains listed below, sequenced in a study of T cell repertoires in cytomegalovirus infection. No antigen has been identified for these receptors. Each CDR3 protein is one row after TCRdb ran MiXCR on the reads. The sample lists more than 45,000 distinct CDR3 sequences; about a third were seen once. The sequencing input was PBMCs, sequenced either directly or after in vitro stimulation (not recorded which). These receptors all come from a human donor in good health (CMV status not recorded). Some clones in this sample may be carry-over from other donors' samples.

The chain links TRBV5-4 to TRBJ2-4, with D possibly matching TRBD2 (7 bases). CDR3 length: 13 residues. Trimming removed 0 bases from V and 8 bases from J, with 9 bases in between. The germline gives CDR1 SGHNT, CDR2 YYREEE (reference sequence). The CDR3 region has the DNA TGTGCCAGCAGCTTGGTAGGGGGGGACATTCAGTACTTC. As protein: CASSLVGGDIQYF. Using reference TRBV5-4 and TRBJ2-4 for the parts outside the CDR3, the full variable domain is ETGVTQSPTHLIKTRGQQVTLRCSSQSGHNTVSWYQQALGQGPQFIFQYYREEENGRGNFPPRFSGLQFPNYSSELNVNALELDDSALYLCASSLVGGDIQYFGAGTRLSVL.

The V call is TRBV12-3 or TRBV12-4, the J call TRBJ1-4; no definite D call. The V end lost 5 bases, the J end lost 6 bases, and 10 bases lay between the germline ends. The CDR3 is 13 residues long. The CDR3 nucleotides read TGTGCCAGCAGTCCAAAACATGATGAAAAACTGTTTTTT. This codes for CASSPKHDEKLFF.

In this sample, this clonotype turned up many times. This rearrangement joins TRBV10-3 to TRBJ2-3; TRBD1 matches 9 bases. V trimming: 11 bases; J trimming: 4 bases; junction bases outside the gene matches: 13. The length of the CDR3 is 15 residues. Germline CDR1 is ENHRY and CDR2 is SYGVKD. The CDR3 loop is CASRGTGRVADTQYF. CDR3 coding DNA: TGTGCCTCCAGGGGGACAGGGAGAGTGGCAGATACGCAGTATTTT.

A few counts support this clonotype. The chain uses TRBV12-3 or TRBV12-4 and TRBJ2-7; a possible D gene is TRBD2 (6 bases). Trimming pared 5 bases from V and 4 bases from J, leaving 12 bases between. This CDR3 has 13 residues. CDR3 in DNA: TGTGCCAGCAGTGTGGAGGCGGGATACGAGCAGTACTTC. Residues: CASSVEAGYEQYF.

This clonotype was recorded a few times. This chain connects TRBV28 to TRBJ2-2; 7 bases line up with TRBD1. V shed 10 bases, J shed 2 bases, and the junction held 4 bases outside the gene matches. The CDR3 totals 13 residues. Germline V gene sequence: CDR1 MDHEN, CDR2 SYDVKM. The CDR3 sequence is CATGTDNTGELFF. CDR3 sequence (DNA): TGTGCCACCGGGACAGACAACACCGGGGAGCTGTTTTTT.

The table lists this clonotype with a few counts. J is TRBJ2-5 and V is TRBV6-5, with D unresolved. The germline V and J ends were trimmed by 2 bases and 5 bases, with 9 bases remaining between them. Germline-derived CDR1 and CDR2 are MNHEY and SVGAGI. The CDR3 consists of 13 residues. The CDR3 bases are TGTGCCAGCAGTTACCTGGACGGGGAGACCCAGTACTTC. It yields the protein CASSYLDGETQYF.

The V gene is TRBV6-2 or TRBV6-3, the J gene TRBJ2-3; 9 positions agree with TRBD1. The CDR3 contains 15 residues. V lost 6 bases and J lost 3; bases outside the gene matches: 7. Germline CDR1 and CDR2: MNHEY and SVGEGT. CDR3 residues: CASSGGTGRTDTQYF. CDR3 in DNA: TGTGCCAGCAGCGGCGGGACAGGGAGGACAGATACGCAGTATTTT.

This clonotype was observed many times. This chain links TRBV4-1 with TRBJ2-7; D is unclear. The CDR3 extends over 15 amino acids. Trimming took 1 base from V and 3 from J, leaving 13 bases between them. From germline, CDR1 is MGHRA and CDR2 YSYEKL. CDR3 sequence: CASSQGQDENYEQYF. As DNA, the CDR3 is TGCGCCAGCAGCCAAGGGCAGGATGAAAACTACGAGCAGTACTTC.

This chain uses TRBV6-9 with TRBJ1-3; maybe TRBD1 (5 bases). From germline, CDR1 is MNHGY and CDR2 SVAAGI. The V end was cut by 3 bases, the J end by 0 bases, with 12 bases between. CDR3 length: 16 residues. DNA of the CDR3: TGTGCCAGCAGTTACGACAGAGCCTCCTCTGGAAACACCATATATTTT. Its translation is CASSYDRASSGNTIYF.

V gene TRBV12-3 or TRBV12-4 combines with J gene TRBJ1-2; D is unresolved. Trimming took off 6 bases at V and 5 bases at J, with 13 bases between the two ends. The CDR3 is 13 residues long. The DNA for the CDR3 is TGTGCCAGCAGCCCCCTAGGGAGTTATGGCTACACCTTC. This sequence encodes CASSPLGSYGYTF.